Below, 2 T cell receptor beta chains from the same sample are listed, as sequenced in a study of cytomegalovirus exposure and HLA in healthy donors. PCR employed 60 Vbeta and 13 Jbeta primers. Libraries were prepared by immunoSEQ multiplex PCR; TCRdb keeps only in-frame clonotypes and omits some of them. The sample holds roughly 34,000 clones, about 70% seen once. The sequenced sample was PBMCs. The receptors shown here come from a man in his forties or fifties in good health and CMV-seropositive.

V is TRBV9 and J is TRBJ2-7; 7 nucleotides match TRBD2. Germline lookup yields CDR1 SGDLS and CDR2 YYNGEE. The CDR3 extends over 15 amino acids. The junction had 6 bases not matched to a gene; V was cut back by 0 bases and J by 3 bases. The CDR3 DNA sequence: TGTGCCAGCAGCGTAGGAGCGGGGAAGGGCTACGAGCAGTACTTC. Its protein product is CASSVGAGKGYEQYF. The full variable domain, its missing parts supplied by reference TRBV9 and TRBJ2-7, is DSGVTQTPKHLITATGQRVTLRCSPRSGDLSVYWYQQSLDQGLQFLIQYYNGEERAKGNILERFSAQQFPDLHSELNLSSLELGDSALYFCASSVGAGKGYEQYFGPGTRLTVT.

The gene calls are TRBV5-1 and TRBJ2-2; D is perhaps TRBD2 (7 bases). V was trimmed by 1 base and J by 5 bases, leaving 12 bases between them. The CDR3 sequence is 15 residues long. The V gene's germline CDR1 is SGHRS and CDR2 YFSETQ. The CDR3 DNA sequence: TGCGCCAGCAGCTTGCCGGGGGGCGCTACCGGGGAGCTGTTTTTT. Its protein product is CASSLPGGATGELFF.